The sequence of this TCR beta chain was determined in a study of follicular helper T cells after annual influenza vaccination. Whole-study results and caveats: Change in circulating plasmablasts correlated with ICOS+CD38+ cTfh clonality change.

Sample time point: 2015-2016 season, 7 days after influenza vaccination. Cells are cTfh (non-naive CD4+CXCR5+PD-1+), split by ICOS and CD38 into double-positive or double-negative. TCRdb's table, derived via immunoSEQ multiplex PCR, lists solely in-frame clones and lacks some. The sample records about 7,300 clones, around 80% being singletons. The CDR3 consists of 13 residues. Looked up from germline, CDR1 is SNHLY and CDR2 is FYNNEI. V shed 3 bases and J 7 bases; nucleotides not matched to a gene: 1. In the case of this clone: Its target is unknown.

This material consisted of CXCR5+ CD38- circulating T follicular helper cells from blood, taken 7 days after influenza vaccination. The subset denotes: circulating Tfh, non-naive CD4+CXCR5+PD-1+ (ICOS+CD38+ or ICOS-CD38-). The V gene is TRBV2, the J gene TRBJ1-4; TRBD1 matches at 8 bases. The sequence was obtained from an adult who received the influenza vaccine. CDR3 bases: TGTGCCAGCAGTGAGGGGACAGGTGAAAAACTGTTTTTT. Amino acid sequence: CASSEGTGEKLFF.